The 6 T cell receptor beta chains below all came from one sample that was sequenced in a study of vaccination and CD4 T cells after COVID-19. Treatment here: approximately nine-day PBMC culture with coronavirus spike peptide pools or control peptides (ViraFEST assay). No antigens are known for them. CD4+ T cells that had been cultured provided DNA sequenced with the Oncomine TCR Beta short-read assay. TCRdb fed the PCR reads into MiXCR, producing one record per CDR3 protein. Counted here are around 26,000 distinct CDR3 sequences, 62% occurring once; the ten biggest clones make up about 8.3%. The sample comprised CD4+ T cells from blood, cultured in vitro. These receptor sequences come from a human donor who had recovered from COVID-19.

The rearrangement uses TRBV6-2 or TRBV6-3 and TRBJ2-7; D is uncertain. Trimming shortened V by 6 bases and J by 0 bases, and 9 bases separated the two germline ends. This CDR3 is 13 amino acids long. Germline-derived CDR1 and CDR2 are MNHEY and SVGEGT. CDR3 DNA: TGTGCCAGCAGCCCCCCGGGCTCCTACGAGCAGTACTTC. Translated, it gives CASSPPGSYEQYF.

This sequence joins TRBV20-1 and TRBJ1-2, with D maybe TRBD1 (6 bases). The germline CDR1 and CDR2 sequences are DFQATT and SNEGSKA (reference sequence). The CDR3 is 14 amino acids. Between the trimmed V and J ends, which lost 6 bases and 6 bases, there was a span of 20 bases. The CDR3: CSAREGEGGHGYTF. The CDR3, as DNA: TGCAGTGCCCGGGAAGGGGAGGGGGGACATGGCTACACCTTC.

In this sample, this clonotype turned up a few times. The chain is built from TRBV7-2 and TRBJ2-3; a weak D match, TRBD2 (5 bases). Trimming removed 7 bases at V and 9 bases at J, with 17 bases between. Germline loops: CDR1 SGHTA, CDR2 FQGNSA. The length of the CDR3 is 13 residues. In DNA, the CDR3 is TGTGCCAGCAAGCCAGCTAGCATCAAGACGCAGTATTTT. It is translated as CASKPASIKTQYF.

This clonotype was observed once. This chain connects TRBV7-3 to TRBJ2-1; D unclear. Germline V CDR1 and CDR2: SGHTA, FQGTGA. CDR3 length: 13 amino acids. V lost 5 bases to trimming and J lost 3 bases, with 8 bases between them. The chain's CDR3 is CASSQNHYNEQFF. In DNA, the CDR3 is TGTGCCAGCAGCCAAAACCACTACAATGAGCAGTTCTTC.

CDR3 nucleotide sequence: TGTGCCAGCAGCCAAACCGGAAACACCATATATTTT. Translation gives CASSQTGNTIYF. The chain is built from TRBV3-1 and TRBJ1-3; the D is unclear. Trimming stripped 2 bases from V and 4 bases from J, with 3 bases between. CDR1 LGHDT and CDR2 YNNKEL come from the germline V gene (reference sequence). There are 12 residues in the CDR3.

CDR3 DNA: TGTGCCAGCAGCTTACGCATTGGCGCGGGAGAACAAGGAGGCATTCAGTACTTC. Translation gives CASSLRIGAGEQGGIQYF. This sequence joins TRBV7-9 and TRBJ2-4; 7 positions agree with TRBD2. Per germline, CDR1 SEHNR and CDR2 FQNEAQ (reference sequence). Trimming cost V 2 bases and J 9 bases; bases outside gene matches: 19. The CDR3 is made up of 18 amino acids.